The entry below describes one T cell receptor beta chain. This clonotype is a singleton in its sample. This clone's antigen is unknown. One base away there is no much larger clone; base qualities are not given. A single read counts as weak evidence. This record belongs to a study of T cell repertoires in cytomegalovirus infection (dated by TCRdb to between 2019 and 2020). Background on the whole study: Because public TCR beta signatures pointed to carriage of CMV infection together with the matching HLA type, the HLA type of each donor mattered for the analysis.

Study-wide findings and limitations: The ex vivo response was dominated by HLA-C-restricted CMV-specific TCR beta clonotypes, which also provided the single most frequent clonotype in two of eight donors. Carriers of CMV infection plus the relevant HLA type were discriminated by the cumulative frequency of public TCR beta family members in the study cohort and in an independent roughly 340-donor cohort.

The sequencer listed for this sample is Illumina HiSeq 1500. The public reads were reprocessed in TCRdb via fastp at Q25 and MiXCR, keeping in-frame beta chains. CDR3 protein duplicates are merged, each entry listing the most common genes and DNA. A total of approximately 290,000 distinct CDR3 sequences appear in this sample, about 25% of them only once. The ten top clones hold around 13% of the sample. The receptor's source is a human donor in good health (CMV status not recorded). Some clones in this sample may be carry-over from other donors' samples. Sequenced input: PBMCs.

Here the CDR3 is given as CSARDVAGAQETQYF. At the DNA level, the sequence is TGCAGTGCTAGAGACGTAGCGGGAGCACAAGAGACCCAGTACTTC. The V and J segments used are TRBV20-1 and TRBJ2-5; 9 nucleotides in the junction match TRBD2. CDR1 is given as DFQATT and CDR2 as SNEGSKA, both from the germline V gene (reference sequence). Germline trimming amounts to 0 bases on V and 2 bases on J, with 4 as the count of junction bases outside the gene matches. From its cysteine to its phenylalanine, the CDR3 spans 15 amino acids. The only DNA kept is the CDR3, 45 bases in frame from the first base.